This TCR beta chain was recovered during a study of T-cell memory formation after mild COVID-19. This clonotype was seen a handful of times. This CDR3 has 15 amino acids. Trimming cost V 1 base and J 6 bases; bases outside gene matches: 4. The germline CDR1 and CDR2 sequences are LGHNA and YNFKEQ. TCRdb re-called the 5' RACE reads through MiXCR, storing one row per CDR3 protein. The sample has about 180,000 distinct CDR3 sequences, around a sixth seen once. The chain employs TRBV4-2 and TRBJ2-3; 10 positions match TRBD2. Sample: PBMCs or a T cell subset sorted from them (not recorded which). The sequence came from a man aged 18 to 30 who had mild COVID-19 (a few samples of this study predate the infection). Cell type and time point are not known. The CDR3 sequence: CASSQGAGGPDTQYF. The DNA of the CDR3 is TGTGCCAGCAGCCAAGGAGCGGGGGGGCCGGATACGCAGTATTTT.